Following are 32 T cell receptor beta chains from one sample sequenced in a study of cytomegalovirus exposure and HLA in healthy donors. Both 60 Vbeta primers and 13 Jbeta primers went into the PCR. TCRdb's table, derived via immunoSEQ multiplex PCR, lists solely in-frame clones and lacks some. The sample lists 150,000 or so clones; about 84% were seen once. The sequenced sample consisted of PBMCs. Every receptor here comes from a man in his fifties or sixties in good health and CMV-seropositive.

A single count supports this clone. The rearrangement uses TRBV4-2 and TRBJ2-5, with 10 bases matching TRBD2. After removal of 2 bases from V and 5 bases from J, the junction contained 8 bases not matched to a gene. CDR3 size: 16 residues. Germline CDR1 reads LGHNA; CDR2 reads YNFKEQ. CDR3 loop: CASSQNSGGIGETQYF. The CDR3 nucleotides are TGTGCCAGCAGCCAAAATAGCGGGGGGATTGGGGAGACCCAGTACTTC.

The chain couples TRBV6-5 to TRBJ1-6; 7 bases are shared with TRBD1. The J segment lost 5 bases and the V segment lost 7 bases, leaving 8 bases of the junction unmatched. This CDR3 comprises 15 residues. The germline V gene encodes CDR1 MNHEY and CDR2 SVGAGI. The chain's CDR3 is CASKIDRDHNSPLHF. As DNA, the CDR3 is TGTGCCAGCAAGATCGACAGGGACCATAATTCACCCCTCCACTTT.

The chain carries TRBV6-1 and TRBJ1-5; possibly TRBD1 for D (5 bases). The germline V and J ends were trimmed by 6 bases and 1 base, with 13 bases remaining between them. CDR3 length: 15 residues. Germline-derived CDR1 and CDR2 are MNHNS and SASEGT. The CDR3 region has the DNA TGTGCCAGCAGCTCCGACAGTTCAAGCAATCAGCCCCAGCATTTT. This translates into CASSSDSSSNQPQHF.

The CDR3 protein is CASSLLSQVSGNTIYF. The DNA of the CDR3 is TGTGCCAGCAGCTTGCTGTCGCAGGTCTCTGGAAACACCATATATTTT. This chain uses TRBV5-6 with TRBJ1-3; D not certain. Germline loops: CDR1 SGHDT, CDR2 YYEEEE. There are 16 residues in the CDR3. V lost 1 base, J lost 0 bases, and 11 bases lay in between.

J is TRBJ1-5 and V is TRBV27; the D gene is possibly TRBD1 (5 bases). CDR3 length equals 15 residues. Germline lookup yields CDR1 MNHEY and CDR2 SMNVEV (reference sequence). V was pared by 1 base and J by 2 bases, with 9 bases between. The CDR3 nucleotides read TGTGCCAGCAGTTTATTCCAGGGTGGCAATCAGCCCCAGCATTTT. Translation: CASSLFQGGNQPQHF.

The V gene is TRBV25-1, the J gene TRBJ2-3; no reliable D call. The CDR3 extends over 14 amino acids. Germline loops: CDR1 MGHDK, CDR2 SYGVNS. Trimming took off 6 bases at V and 0 bases at J, with 10 bases between the two ends. CDR3 in DNA: TGTGCCAGCAGGAAAGGAGTGAGCACAGATACGCAGTATTTT. This sequence encodes CASRKGVSTDTQYF.

The chain employs TRBV6-1 and TRBJ1-5; D unclear. This CDR3 has 15 residues. Germline CDR1 is MNHNS and CDR2 is SASEGT. V was pared by 1 base and J by 11 bases, with 18 bases between. CDR3 nucleotide sequence: TGTGCCAGCAGTGAAGTAGACACCTTAAAGAGGGCCCAGCATTTT. This codes for CASSEVDTLKRAQHF.

The chain links TRBV28 to TRBJ1-4, with 9 positions matching TRBD1. The germline V gene encodes CDR1 MDHEN and CDR2 SYDVKM. The V gene end was trimmed by 8 bases and the J gene end by 4 bases; junction bases not matched to a gene: 5. The CDR3 covers 14 residues. The CDR3 spells CASRGDRVNEKLFF. For the CDR3, the DNA is TGTGCCAGCCGCGGGGACAGGGTTAATGAAAAACTGTTTTTT. Full variable domain (remainder filled in from reference TRBV28 and TRBJ1-4): DVKVTQSSRYLVKRTGEKVFLECVQDMDHENMFWYRQDPGLGLRLIYFSYDVKMKEKGDIPEGYSVSREKKERFSLILESASTNQTSMYLCASRGDRVNEKLFFGSGTQLSVL.

The CDR3 region is CASSQLGLVSSYNEQFF. The DNA of the CDR3 is TGTGCCAGCAGCCAATTGGGACTAGTTAGCTCCTACAATGAGCAGTTCTTC. This sequence joins TRBV14 and TRBJ2-1, with 8 bases aligning to TRBD2. Germline V gene data show CDR1 as SGHDN and CDR2 as FVKESK. CDR3 length: 17 residues. V was pared by 2 bases and J by 0 bases, with 6 bases of the junction left unmatched.

The chain recombines TRBV5-8 with TRBJ1-2, with D unclear. The CDR3 totals 13 residues. Deletions cut 0 bases from V and 2 bases from J, with 5 bases between. Germline-derived CDR1 and CDR2 are SGHTS and YDEGEE. The chain's CDR3 is CASSLGGNYGYTF. CDR3 DNA sequence: TGTGCCAGCAGCTTGGGAGGGAACTATGGCTACACCTTC.

This chain links TRBV9 with TRBJ2-7, with 10 bases identical to TRBD1. Germline CDR1 and CDR2: SGDLS and YYNGEE. The trim removed 0 bases at V and 5 bases at J, leaving 5 bases unmatched. The length of the CDR3 is 15 residues. DNA of the CDR3: TGTGCCAGCAGCGTAGGGGGACAGGGGTCGAACGAGCAGTACTTC. Its translation is CASSVGGQGSNEQYF.

V usage is TRBV28 and J usage is TRBJ2-7, with 11 bases fitting TRBD2. Unmatched junction bases numbered 5, after V lost 3 bases and J lost 4 bases. Germline CDR1 and CDR2: MDHEN and SYDVKM. The CDR3 loop spans 15 amino acids. The CDR3 DNA reads TGTGCCAGCAGTTTCTTGGGACTAGCGGTTTACGAGCAGTACTTC. It codes for CASSFLGLAVYEQYF.

The CDR3 sequence: CASSEWAGMNTEAFF. For the CDR3, the DNA is TGTGCCAGCAGTGAATGGGCAGGGATGAACACTGAAGCTTTCTTT. The V call is TRBV25-1, the J call TRBJ1-1; possibly TRBD1 for D (5 bases). Germline loops: CDR1 MGHDK, CDR2 SYGVNS. Trimming removed 1 base at V and 0 bases at J, with 9 bases between. The CDR3 runs to 15 residues.

In nucleotides, the CDR3 is TGCAGTGCCTCTACTGTCGAGCAGTTCTTC. It codes for CSASTVEQFF. The rearrangement links TRBV20-1 to TRBJ2-1; the D is unclear. V shed 6 bases and J shed 10 bases, with 10 bases lying between them. The CDR3 consists of 10 residues. Germline CDR1 DFQATT, CDR2 SNEGSKA (reference sequence).

CDR3 DNA: TGTGCCACCAGCAGAGAAGGGGCGGGACGAGAGAACGAGCAGTACTTC. It codes for CATSREGAGRENEQYF. This chain links TRBV15 with TRBJ2-7; TRBD2 might be the D (6 bases). Trimming stripped 0 bases from V and 5 bases from J, with 17 bases between. Per the germline V gene, CDR1 is LNHNV and CDR2 is YYDKDF (reference sequence). This CDR3 has 16 residues.

J is TRBJ2-3 and V is TRBV30; weak D call: TRBD1 (6 bases). Germline loops: CDR1 GTSNPN, CDR2 SVGIG (reference sequence). The germline V and J ends were trimmed by 3 bases and 4 bases, with 17 bases remaining between them. This CDR3 comprises 15 residues. The CDR3 bases are TGTGCCTGGAGCAAACAGGGCAGTGGGGCAGATACGCAGTATTTT. It is translated as CAWSKQGSGADTQYF.

The chain couples TRBV11-2 to TRBJ2-7, with 7 bases aligning to TRBD1. The CDR3 sequence is 15 residues long. Germline CDR1 SGHAT, CDR2 FQNNGV. The V segment lost 4 bases and the J segment 2 bases; nucleotides outside the gene matches: 8. The CDR3 loop reads CASSSPYQGAYEQYF. The CDR3 DNA is TGTGCCAGCAGCTCACCCTATCAGGGGGCCTACGAGCAGTACTTC.

This sequence joins TRBV2 and TRBJ2-1, with D possibly being TRBD2 (6 bases). Germline lookup yields CDR1 SNHLY and CDR2 FYNNEI. Between the trimmed V and J ends, which lost 0 bases and 7 bases, there was a span of 16 bases. The CDR3 has 16 amino acids. CDR3 protein: CASSEAQRGGPNEQFF. CDR3 in DNA: TGTGCCAGCAGTGAAGCGCAACGGGGAGGCCCGAATGAGCAGTTCTTC.

The chain joins TRBV4-1 to TRBJ1-5; a weak D match, TRBD1 (6 bases). Trimming shortened V by 3 bases and J by 6 bases, and 12 bases separated the two germline ends. Germline V lookup: CDR1 MGHRA, CDR2 YSYEKL. CDR3 length: 14 residues. CDR3 sequence (DNA): TGCGCCAGCAGCCACCAACAGGGCCCTCAGCCCCAGCATTTT. Protein product: CASSHQQGPQPQHF.

This clone was seen once. The genes are TRBV5-5 and TRBJ2-7, with TRBD2 identical over 9 bases. The CDR3 is 15 amino acids. The trim removed 0 bases at V and 1 base at J, leaving 2 bases unmatched. Germline CDR1 SGHKS, CDR2 YYEKEE (reference sequence). CDR3 in amino acids: CASSLGLAVSYEQYF. Here the CDR3 DNA reads TGTGCCAGCAGCTTGGGACTAGCGGTATCCTACGAGCAGTACTTC.

The chain is built from TRBV4-2 and TRBJ2-7, with 9 nucleotides matching TRBD2. V lost 0 bases to trimming and J lost 0 bases; unmatched junction nucleotides: 3. Germline V lookup: CDR1 LGHNA, CDR2 YNFKEQ. The CDR3 contains 16 residues. CDR3 nucleotides: TGTGCCAGCAGCCAAGAGGCTAGCGGGAACTCCTACGAGCAGTACTTC. This sequence encodes CASSQEASGNSYEQYF.

The chain uses TRBV11-3 and TRBJ2-5; 12 nucleotides align to TRBD2. The CDR3 spans 15 residues. Germline assignment: CDR1 SGHNT and CDR2 YENEEA. V shed 2 bases, J shed 5 bases, and the junction held 3 bases outside the gene matches. In DNA, the CDR3 is TGTGCCAGCAGCTTACAAGGACTAGCGGGGGAGACCCAGTACTTC. Amino acid sequence: CASSLQGLAGETQYF.

CDR3 bases: TGCAGCGTTGTTGGAGGGGGGGCCCCCTACAATGAGCAGTTCTTC. It translates to CSVVGGGAPYNEQFF. This chain joins TRBV29-1 and TRBJ2-1; a possible D gene is TRBD2 (7 bases). Germline V gene sequence: CDR1 SQVTM, CDR2 ANQGSEA. V dropped 4 bases and J dropped 2 bases, with 15 bases sitting between them. This CDR3 comprises 15 residues.

This chain uses TRBV9 with TRBJ1-2; D may be TRBD1 (5 bases). Trimming left V 5 bases short and J 10 bases short, with 15 bases between. The CDR3 runs to 12 residues. The germline gives CDR1 SGDLS, CDR2 YYNGEE. The CDR3 region has the DNA TGTGCCAGCAGTTGGGCCGACAGAGACTACACCTTC. This sequence encodes CASSWADRDYTF.

The chain combines TRBV5-1 with TRBJ2-2; D call uncertain. Germline V gene data show CDR1 as SGHRS and CDR2 as YFSETQ. V dropped 0 bases and J dropped 1 base, with 10 bases sitting between them. This CDR3 is 16 amino acids long. CDR3: CASSLATTQNTGELFF. CDR3 DNA sequence: TGCGCCAGCAGCTTGGCAACCACACAGAACACCGGGGAGCTGTTTTTT. Complete variable domain (other parts from reference TRBV5-1 and TRBJ2-2): KAGVTQTPRYLIKTRGQQVTLSCSPISGHRSVSWYQQTPGQGLQFLFEYFSETQRNKGNFPGRFSGRQFSNSRSEMNVSTLELGDSALYLCASSLATTQNTGELFFGEGSRLTVL.

V and J are TRBV6-5 and TRBJ2-1, with 10 bases that match TRBD2. J was trimmed by 0 bases and V by 4 bases; bases with no gene match: 3. Looked up from germline, CDR1 is MNHEY and CDR2 is SVGAGI. This CDR3 comprises 16 residues. The CDR3 coding sequence is TGTGCCAGCAGTTTAGCGGGGGGCAACTCCTACAATGAGCAGTTCTTC. Translated, it gives CASSLAGGNSYNEQFF.

The chain links TRBV5-4 to TRBJ2-7; the match to TRBD2 covers 8 bases. The CDR3 loop spans 12 amino acids. Losses at the gene ends were 4 bases for V and 4 bases for J; bases not matched to a gene: 1. Looked up from germline, CDR1 is SGHNT and CDR2 is YYREEE (reference sequence). The CDR3 DNA follows: TGTGCCAGCAGCCCGGGGGGGTACGAGCAGTACTTC. Translated, it gives CASSPGGYEQYF.

V usage is TRBV6-6 and J usage is TRBJ2-7, with 9 bases fitting TRBD1. Germline CDR1 is MNHNY and CDR2 is SVGAGI (reference sequence). The CDR3 covers 14 residues. V dropped 5 bases and J dropped 6; count of bases not matched to a gene: 8. DNA for the CDR3: TGTGCCAGCAGTACCCGGGACAGGGTCGGCGAGCAGTACTTC. Translation gives CASSTRDRVGEQYF.

The chain is built from TRBV6-1 and TRBJ2-5; no clear D gene. Trimming cost V 4 bases and J 1 base, with 7 bases left between them. CDR1 is MNHNS and CDR2 is SASEGT in the germline V gene. The CDR3 loop spans 13 amino acids. The CDR3 DNA sequence: TGTGCCAGCAGTGGGAGTATCCAAGAGACCCAGTACTTC. Amino acids: CASSGSIQETQYF.

The V gene is TRBV19, the J gene TRBJ1-2; D ambiguous. This CDR3 spans 15 amino acids. Germline V CDR1 and CDR2: LNHDA, SQIVND (reference sequence). V lost 3 bases and J lost 2, with 13 bases in between. The CDR3 bases are TGTGCCAGTAGTATCGTCGTTTCCGGGAACTATGGCTACACCTTC. It is translated as CASSIVVSGNYGYTF.

This chain uses TRBV13 with TRBJ2-7; D gene unclear. V was trimmed by 2 bases and J by 4 bases, leaving 12 bases between them. Germline CDR1 and CDR2: PRHDT and FYEKMQ (reference sequence). This CDR3 is built from 14 residues. CDR3 in DNA: TGTGCCAGCAGCTTACGTCCCAGTCTGTACGAGCAGTACTTC. This sequence encodes CASSLRPSLYEQYF.

V is TRBV6-1 and J is TRBJ2-7; 7 bases agree with TRBD1. Trimming cost V 8 bases and J 2 bases; bases outside gene matches: 9. CDR3 length: 14 residues. Germline V gene data show CDR1 as MNHNS and CDR2 as SASEGT. The DNA for the CDR3 is TGTGCCAGCGCGGACAGGAGGATGACCTACGAGCAGTACTTC. The encoded protein is CASADRRMTYEQYF.